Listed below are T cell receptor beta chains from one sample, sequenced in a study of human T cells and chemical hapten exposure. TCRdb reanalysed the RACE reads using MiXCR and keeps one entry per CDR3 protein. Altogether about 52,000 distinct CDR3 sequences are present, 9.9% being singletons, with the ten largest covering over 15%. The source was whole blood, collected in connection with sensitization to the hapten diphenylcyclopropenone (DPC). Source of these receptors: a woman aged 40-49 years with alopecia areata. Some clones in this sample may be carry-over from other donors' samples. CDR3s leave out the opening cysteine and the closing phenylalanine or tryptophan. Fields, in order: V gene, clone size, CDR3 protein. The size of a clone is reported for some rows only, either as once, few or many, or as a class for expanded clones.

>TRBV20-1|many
SARDPGVTGTSDISPQF
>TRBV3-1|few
ASSHRQSPLGDTQY
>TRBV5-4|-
ASSAERDSSYGYT
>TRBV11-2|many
ASSLADRPIEAF
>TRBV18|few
ASSPLGPRRGANVLT
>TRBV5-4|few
ASSLDRANYPTGELF
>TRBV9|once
ASSVAAGQRTDTQY
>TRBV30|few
AWSPSPGNTEAF
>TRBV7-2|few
ASSLRLNQETQY
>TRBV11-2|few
ASSLDRGTQY
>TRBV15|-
ATSRVRLRGHTDTQY
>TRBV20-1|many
SAREPNTDTQY
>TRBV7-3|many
ASSLYFGGRGDTQY
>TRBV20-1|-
SPIGDRDEQY
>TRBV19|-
ASGQGNGNQPQH
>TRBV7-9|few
ASSSEIYEQY
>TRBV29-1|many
SVATSGGWNEQF
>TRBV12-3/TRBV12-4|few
ASSKGQGQETQY
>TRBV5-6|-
ASSFEEMNTEAF
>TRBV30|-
AWSGLARTEAF
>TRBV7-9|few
ASRLGGTEAF